Sequencing of this T cell receptor (beta chain) was carried out in a study of spatial heterogeneity in lung cancer. Whole-study findings and limits: In tumors, expanded intratumoral alpha and beta TCR counts tracked mutation counts.

This clonotype has a count of ten or more. Its antigen is unidentified. TCRdb reprocessed the 5' RACE reads via MiXCR and lists one record per CDR3 protein. Here the sample spans 12,000 or so distinct CDR3 sequences, 5.1% being singletons. Time point defined: sample taken at primary tumor resection. The TCR was taken from a male donor with early-stage non-small cell lung cancer. Sample: lung tumor tissue, taken at surgery.

CDR3 in amino acids: CASSQDFRTGETGELFF. The CDR3 DNA sequence: TGTGCCAGCAGCCAAGATTTCCGGACAGGGGAGACCGGGGAGCTGTTTTTT. This chain joins TRBV3-1 and TRBJ2-2; 9 bases agree with TRBD1. V gave up 0 bases and J gave up 5 bases; unmatched junction bases: 7. The CDR3 runs 17 residues. CDR1 is LGHDT, CDR2 YNNKEL, per germline (reference sequence). The full variable domain, with the rest looked up from reference TRBV3-1 and TRBJ2-2, is DTAVSQTPKYLVTQMGNDKSIKCEQNLGHDTMYWYKQDSKKFLKIMFSYNNKELIINETVPNRFSPKSPDKAHLNLHINSLELGDSAVYFCASSQDFRTGETGELFFGEGSRLTVL.